This T cell receptor beta chain emerged from a study of T cell responses to AZD1222 COVID-19 vaccine. Regarding the study as a whole: Donor demographics were predominantly white British with a female majority; clonal diversity may be underestimated. Spike regions recognized by vaccine-associated CD4 TCRs spanned the protein, led by 160-218 and 743-854. Baseline antibody screening turned up just 6 or 7 seropositive AZD1222 recipients. No repertoire was sampled before or during the peak T cell response, only after it.

The V gene end was trimmed by 8 bases and the J gene end by 5 bases; junction bases not matched to a gene: 8. The germline gives CDR1 LNHDA, CDR2 SQIVND (reference sequence). CDR3 size: 13 residues. Sequenced by immunoSEQ multiplex PCR; TCRdb stores in-frame clones only, minus some. Here the sample spans over 110,000 clones, approximately 87% being singletons. As regards this clone: Its antigen remains unidentified.

V is TRBV19 and J is TRBJ1-2, with TRBD1 matching 7 bases. The sample here was peripheral blood, taken 28 days after the second AZD1222 dose. This TCR came from an adult who received the AZD1222 COVID-19 vaccine. The CDR3 DNA follows: TGTGCCAGTCTTACAGGGGTTGGATATGGCTACACCTTC. The encoded protein is CASLTGVGYGYTF.